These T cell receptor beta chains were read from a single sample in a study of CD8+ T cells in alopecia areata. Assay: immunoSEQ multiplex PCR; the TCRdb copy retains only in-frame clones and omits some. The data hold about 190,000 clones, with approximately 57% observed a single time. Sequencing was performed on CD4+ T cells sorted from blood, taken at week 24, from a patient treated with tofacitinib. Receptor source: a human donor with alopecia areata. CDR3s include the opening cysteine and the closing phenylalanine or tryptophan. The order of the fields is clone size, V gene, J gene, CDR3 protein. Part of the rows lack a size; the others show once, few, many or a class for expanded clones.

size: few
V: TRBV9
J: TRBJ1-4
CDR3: CASSPRVTADEKLFF

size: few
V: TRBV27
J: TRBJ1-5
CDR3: CASSEGQGNQPQHF

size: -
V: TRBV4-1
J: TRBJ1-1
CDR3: CASSLFIMNTEAFF

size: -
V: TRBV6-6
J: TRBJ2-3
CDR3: CASSYSGLGTDTQYF

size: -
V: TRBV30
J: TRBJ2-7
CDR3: CAWSVTLNREQYF

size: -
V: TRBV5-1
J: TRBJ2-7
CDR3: CASSLVGEQYF

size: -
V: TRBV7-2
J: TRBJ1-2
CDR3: CASSSGGQGARGYTF

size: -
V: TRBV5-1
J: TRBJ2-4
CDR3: CASSHTGTQNIQYF

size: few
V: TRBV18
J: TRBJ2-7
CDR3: CASSPVDTPGHEQYF

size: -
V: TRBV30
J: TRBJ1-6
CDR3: CAWRETGGSSPLHF

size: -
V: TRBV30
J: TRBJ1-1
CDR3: CAWSEILSEAFF

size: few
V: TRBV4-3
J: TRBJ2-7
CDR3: CASRGSKGTGEQYF

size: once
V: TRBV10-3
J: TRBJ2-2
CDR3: CAIRNGDTGELFF

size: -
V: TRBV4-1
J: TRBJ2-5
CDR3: CASSQWVEETQYF

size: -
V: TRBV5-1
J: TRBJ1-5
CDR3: CASSLEDFSNQPQHF

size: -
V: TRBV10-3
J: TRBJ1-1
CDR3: CATGEANTEAFF

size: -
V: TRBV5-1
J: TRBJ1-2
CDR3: CASSATGRLGYTF

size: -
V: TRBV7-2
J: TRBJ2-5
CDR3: CASSLGGGGAETQYF

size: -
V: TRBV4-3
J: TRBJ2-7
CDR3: CASSRSGDYEQYF

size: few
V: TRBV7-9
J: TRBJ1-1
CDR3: CASSLNRAMNTEAFF

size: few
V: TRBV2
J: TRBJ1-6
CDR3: CASRTLDSPLHF

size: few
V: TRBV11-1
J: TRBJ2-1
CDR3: CASSLSLDEQFF

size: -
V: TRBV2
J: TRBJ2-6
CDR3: CASTGGISGANVLTF

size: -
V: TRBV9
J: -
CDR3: CASSVESSVWDEQYF

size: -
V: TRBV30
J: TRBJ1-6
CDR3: CAWMEGSGSPLHF

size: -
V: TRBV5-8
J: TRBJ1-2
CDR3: CASSPGPTANTF

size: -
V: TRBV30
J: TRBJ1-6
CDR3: CAWSTQGISSPLHF

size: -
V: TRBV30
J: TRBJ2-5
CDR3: CAWSRQGIPETQYF

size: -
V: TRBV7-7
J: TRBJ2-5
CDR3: CASSLARTGGETQYF

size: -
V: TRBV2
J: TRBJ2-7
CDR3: CASSGDSYEQYF

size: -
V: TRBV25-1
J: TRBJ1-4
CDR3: CASSESRGWNEKLFF

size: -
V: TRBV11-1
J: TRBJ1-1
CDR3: CASSLAGTEAFF